This T cell receptor beta chain was profiled in a study of shared clonotypes between healthy human individuals. Whole-study findings and limits: Generation probability values for non-shared clonotypes were lower than those for clonotypes shared by all four donors. Sorted-subset sequencing, rarefaction showed, was incomplete despite large depth. Naive CD4 clonotypes were shared across several donors at roughly 5.5%.

About this clone: The antigen remains undetermined. Other DNA sequences in the same sample also yield this CDR3.

V lost 2 bases to trimming and J lost 4 bases; unmatched junction nucleotides: 4. There are 14 residues in the CDR3. The germline CDR1 and CDR2 sequences are MDHEN and SYDVKM. Measured with immunoSEQ multiplex PCR; TCRdb has only the in-frame clones, and not every one. The sample carries about 1.5 million clones, 95% to 99% recorded once. Sample: naive CD4+ T cells sorted from blood. The subset: CD45RA+ positively selected. The chain employs TRBV28 and TRBJ2-5; 7 bases map to TRBD1. The sequence came from a young man in good health. The DNA of the CDR3 is TGTGCCAGCAGTTTAGACAGGGTATTAGAGACCCAGTACTTC. This sequence encodes CASSLDRVLETQYF.